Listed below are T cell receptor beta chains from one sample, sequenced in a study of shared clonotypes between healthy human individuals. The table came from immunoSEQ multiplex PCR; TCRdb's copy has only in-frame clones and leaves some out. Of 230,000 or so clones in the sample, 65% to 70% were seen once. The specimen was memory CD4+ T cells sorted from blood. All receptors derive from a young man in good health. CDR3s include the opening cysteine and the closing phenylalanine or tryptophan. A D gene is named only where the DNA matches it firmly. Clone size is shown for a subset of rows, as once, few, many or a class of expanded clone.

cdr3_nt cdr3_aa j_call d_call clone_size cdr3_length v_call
TGTGCCAGCAGGGTCAGCGCAAATCAGCCCCAGCATTTT CASRVSANQPQHF TRBJ1-5 NA NA 13 TRBV2
TGTGCCAGCAAGTCCACCACCATCACAGATACGCAGTATTTT CASKSTTITDTQYF TRBJ2-3 NA NA 14 TRBV6-5
TGTGCCAGTAGTTTGGGACAGGGGTGGGAGACCCAGTACTTC CASSLGQGWETQYF TRBJ2-5 TRBD1 few 14 TRBV19
TGTGCCAGCAGAACTAGCGGGACCGACGAGCAGTACTTC CASRTSGTDEQYF TRBJ2-7 TRBD2 NA 13 TRBV6-1
TGTGCCAGCAGTCGGGACTTCCTCTACGAGCAGTACTTC CASSRDFLYEQYF TRBJ2-7 NA NA 13 TRBV28
TGTGCCAGCAGTGGGGCCGGAACTAGGGTCAATGAGCAGTTCTTC CASSGAGTRVNEQFF TRBJ2-1 NA few 15 TRBV2
TGCAGCGTTACTCGGACAGGGGATCGGGATGGCTACACCTTC CSVTRTGDRDGYTF TRBJ1-2 TRBD1 few 14 TRBV29-1
TGTGCCAGCAGCTTGGTCGGACATGAGGACAAAAACATTCAGTACTTC CASSLVGHEDKNIQYF TRBJ2-4 NA NA 16 TRBV5-6
TGTGCCAGCAGCGCATACCAGGGACTGGGGACTTTGGGAGCTTTCTTT CASSAYQGLGTLGAFF TRBJ1-1 NA NA 16 TRBV11-2
TGTGCCAGCAGCCCCGCGAGGCAAAACACCGGGGAGCTGTTTTTT CASSPARQNTGELFF TRBJ2-2 NA NA 15 TRBV27
TGTGCCAGCGCCCCCGTAGCGGGACAAAACTATGGCTACACCTTC CASAPVAGQNYGYTF TRBJ1-2 NA NA 15 TRBV11-2
TGTGCCAGCAGCTTAACCAGGGACGAGGTTGGGGTATATGGCTACACCTTC CASSLTRDEVGVYGYTF TRBJ1-2 NA few 17 TRBV7-3
TGTGCCAGCAGTTTGGCTAGCGGGAGATACGAGCAGTACTTC CASSLASGRYEQYF TRBJ2-7 TRBD2 NA 14 TRBV28
TGTGCCAGCAGTTTACGGAAAACTAGCGGGAGTTGGCCAGAGACCCAGTACTTC CASSLRKTSGSWPETQYF TRBJ2-5 TRBD2 NA 18 TRBV28
TGTGCCAGCAGGGGGACTAGCGGGAGGGCCCACAATGAGCAGTTCTTC CASRGTSGRAHNEQFF TRBJ2-1 TRBD2 once 16 TRBV27